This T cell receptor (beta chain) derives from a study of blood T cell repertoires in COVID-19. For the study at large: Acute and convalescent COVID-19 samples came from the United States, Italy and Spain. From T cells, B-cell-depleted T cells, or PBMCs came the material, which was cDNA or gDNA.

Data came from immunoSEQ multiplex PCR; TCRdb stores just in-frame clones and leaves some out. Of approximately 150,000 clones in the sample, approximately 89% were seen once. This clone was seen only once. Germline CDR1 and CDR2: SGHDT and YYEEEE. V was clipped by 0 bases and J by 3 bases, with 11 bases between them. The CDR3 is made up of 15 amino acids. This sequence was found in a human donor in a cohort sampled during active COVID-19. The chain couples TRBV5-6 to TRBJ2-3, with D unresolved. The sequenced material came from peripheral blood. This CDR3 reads CASSLGYSRTDTQYF. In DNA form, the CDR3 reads TGTGCCAGCAGCTTGGGTTACTCCCGGACAGATACGCAGTATTTT.